This T cell receptor (beta chain) came from a study of blood T cell repertoires in COVID-19. TCRdb's copy holds only in-frame clones and misses some; the assay was immunoSEQ multiplex PCR. This sample yields approximately 450,000 clones, of which 80% to 90% are seen a single time; about 1.1% belongs to the top ten. Trimming cost V 0 bases and J 1 base, with 14 bases left between them. CDR1 and CDR2 (germline): SGHKS, YYEKEE (reference sequence). This CDR3 contains 16 residues. Sequenced: PBMCs or T cells enriched from blood (not recorded which). The sequence came from a man aged 30 to 45 who had recovered from COVID-19. The rearrangement uses TRBV5-5 and TRBJ2-7; D unclear. CDR3 loop: CASSLEVSALSYEQYF. CDR3 coding DNA: TGTGCCAGCAGCTTGGAGGTCAGCGCATTATCCTACGAGCAGTACTTC.